This is a list of T cell receptor beta chains from one sample in a study of blood T cell repertoires in COVID-19. The repertoire was sequenced with immunoSEQ multiplex PCR; TCRdb's copy has only in-frame clones and lacks some. The sample has fewer than 450,000 clones, 88% seen once. Specimen: PBMCs or T cells enriched from blood (not recorded which). The receptors here all came from a woman younger than 30 who had recovered from COVID-19. Each CDR3 is given with its conserved first and last residue. The order of the fields is J gene, clone size, D gene, V gene, CDR3 protein, CDR3 DNA. A D gene is named only where the DNA matches it firmly. Size is stated for part of the rows, as once, few or many counts, or as a class when the clone is expanded.

J: TRBJ2-7
size: .
D: TRBD1
V: TRBV29-1
CDR3: CSVEGTGRYEQYF
DNA: TGCAGCGTTGAAGGGACAGGGCGATACGAGCAGTACTTC

J: TRBJ1-6
size: .
D: .
V: TRBV28
CDR3: CASSTGSYNSPLHF
DNA: TGTGCCAGCAGTACGGGGTCTTATAATTCACCCCTCCACTTT

J: TRBJ1-2
size: .
D: .
V: TRBV14
CDR3: CASSLHDGGGYGYTF
DNA: TGTGCCAGCAGCCTTCATGACGGCGGGGGCTATGGCTACACCTTC

J: TRBJ1-1
size: .
D: TRBD1
V: TRBV28
CDR3: CASSLPGTGGRAFF
DNA: TGTGCCAGCAGTTTACCCGGGACAGGGGGAAGAGCTTTCTTT

J: TRBJ2-7
size: .
D: .
V: TRBV5-1
CDR3: CASSLDRSGLVYEQYF
DNA: TGCGCCAGCAGCTTGGATCGGTCAGGGTTAGTATACGAGCAGTACTTC

J: TRBJ1-3
size: .
D: .
V: TRBV6-5
CDR3: CASSTRIQGNTIYF
DNA: TGTGCCAGCAGTACGAGGATCCAAGGAAACACCATATATTTT

J: TRBJ2-7
size: .
D: .
V: TRBV5-6
CDR3: CASSLDRPYEQYF
DNA: TGTGCCAGCAGCTTGGACAGACCCTACGAGCAGTACTTC

J: TRBJ2-1
size: .
D: .
V: TRBV10-2
CDR3: CASSEGTGLDFDEQFF
DNA: TGCGCCAGCAGTGAGGGGACTGGACTCGATTTCGATGAGCAGTTCTTC

J: TRBJ1-1
size: .
D: TRBD1
V: TRBV5-4
CDR3: CASSLVGTVNTEAFF
DNA: TGTGCCAGCAGCTTGGTAGGGACAGTTAACACTGAAGCTTTCTTT

J: TRBJ2-1
size: once
D: TRBD2
V: TRBV9
CDR3: CASSVAPTSGGPYNEQFF
DNA: TGTGCCAGCAGCGTAGCCCCAACCAGCGGGGGCCCCTACAATGAGCAGTTCTTC

J: TRBJ1-5
size: once
D: .
V: TRBV6-6
CDR3: CASSPSGRAYSNQPQHF
DNA: TGTGCCAGCAGTCCCTCGGGCAGGGCGTATAGCAATCAGCCCCAGCATTTT

J: TRBJ2-7
size: .
D: .
V: TRBV19
CDR3: CASSIPRDKGVHEQYF
DNA: TGTGCCAGTAGTATACCTCGGGACAAGGGGGTCCACGAGCAGTACTTC

J: TRBJ2-2
size: .
D: .
V: TRBV9
CDR3: CASSAGAGTGELFF
DNA: TGTGCCAGCAGCGCAGGGGCCGGGACCGGGGAGCTGTTTTTT

J: TRBJ1-4
size: .
D: TRBD1
V: TRBV6-5
CDR3: CASRPRQGANEKLFF
DNA: TGTGCCAGCAGGCCGAGACAGGGAGCGAATGAAAAACTGTTTTTT

J: TRBJ1-4
size: .
D: .
V: TRBV7-9
CDR3: CASSRDGGSEKLFF
DNA: TGTGCCAGCAGCAGGGATGGGGGCAGTGAAAAACTGTTTTTT

J: TRBJ1-6
size: few
D: .
V: TRBV20-1
CDR3: CSASRRNSPLHF
DNA: TGCAGTGCTAGTCGGAGGAATTCACCCCTCCACTTT

J: TRBJ2-5
size: .
D: .
V: TRBV18
CDR3: CASSPPSLKETQYF
DNA: TGTGCCAGCTCACCACCGAGCCTAAAAGAGACCCAGTACTTC

J: TRBJ2-3
size: once
D: TRBD1
V: TRBV2
CDR3: CAAGGRDRGLTDTQYF
DNA: TGTGCCGCCGGCGGACGGGACAGGGGGCTCACAGATACGCAGTATTTT

J: TRBJ2-7
size: .
D: .
V: TRBV5-5
CDR3: CASSWVESDEQYF
DNA: TGTGCCAGCAGCTGGGTGGAGAGTGACGAGCAGTACTTC

J: TRBJ1-2
size: .
D: TRBD1
V: TRBV19
CDR3: CASSTYGTGYGYTF
DNA: TGTGCCAGTAGTACTTACGGGACAGGCTATGGCTACACCTTC

J: TRBJ2-1
size: .
D: TRBD1
V: TRBV3-1/TRBV3-2
CDR3: CASSQGGPTSGTGLGNEQFF
DNA: TGTGCCAGCAGCCAAGGGGGGCCGACCTCCGGGACAGGCTTAGGCAATGAGCAGTTCTTC

J: TRBJ1-1
size: .
D: .
V: TRBV7-2
CDR3: CASSFTGMSEAFF
DNA: TGTGCCAGCAGCTTTACAGGGATGAGTGAAGCTTTCTTT

J: TRBJ2-5
size: .
D: TRBD2
V: TRBV25-1
CDR3: CASGRSSGAYAAQYF
DNA: TGTGCCTCTGGGCGGTCTAGCGGGGCCTATGCGGCCCAGTACTTC

J: TRBJ1-2
size: .
D: .
V: TRBV14
CDR3: CASSPSRGAYGYTF
DNA: TGTGCCAGCAGCCCTTCGCGGGGGGCCTATGGCTACACCTTC

J: TRBJ2-5
size: .
D: TRBD2
V: TRBV7-9
CDR3: CASSRPGLAGGETQYF
DNA: TGTGCCAGCAGCCGACCGGGACTAGCGGGGGGAGAGACCCAGTACTTC

J: TRBJ2-1
size: .
D: .
V: TRBV7-3
CDR3: CASSLTSSSYNEQFF
DNA: TGTGCCAGCAGCTTAACGTCGAGCTCCTACAATGAGCAGTTCTTC

J: TRBJ1-5
size: once
D: .
V: TRBV27
CDR3: CASSLRGNSNQPQHF
DNA: TGTGCCAGCAGTTTAAGAGGGAATAGCAATCAGCCCCAGCATTTT

J: TRBJ1-3
size: few
D: TRBD1
V: TRBV6-5
CDR3: CASTPTGGSGNTIYF
DNA: TGTGCCAGCACCCCGACAGGGGGCTCTGGAAACACCATATATTTT

J: TRBJ1-6
size: .
D: .
V: TRBV27
CDR3: CASTLTFASSYNSPLHF
DNA: TGTGCCAGCACCCTAACCTTCGCGAGCTCCTATAATTCACCCCTCCACTTT

J: TRBJ1-1
size: once
D: TRBD1
V: TRBV4-3
CDR3: CASSPPGTGQEAFF
DNA: TGCGCCAGCAGCCCCCCCGGGACAGGGCAGGAAGCTTTCTTT

J: TRBJ2-3
size: .
D: .
V: TRBV5-4
CDR3: CASSFRGAADTQYF
DNA: TGTGCCAGCAGCTTCCGCGGGGCCGCAGATACGCAGTATTTT

J: TRBJ2-2
size: .
D: .
V: TRBV7-3
CDR3: CASSRETGELFF
DNA: TGTGCCAGCAGCAGGGAGACCGGGGAGCTGTTTTTT

J: TRBJ2-1
size: .
D: .
V: TRBV1
CDR3: CTSSPREFSVVDEQFF
DNA: TGCACCAGCAGCCCTCGGGAATTTTCGGTGGTTGATGAGCAGTTCTTC

J: TRBJ2-1
size: .
D: .
V: TRBV12-3/TRBV12-4
CDR3: CASGRASYNEQFF
DNA: TGTGCCAGCGGCAGGGCCTCCTACAATGAGCAGTTCTTC

J: TRBJ2-3
size: .
D: .
V: TRBV18
CDR3: CASSPLSGNADTQYF
DNA: TGTGCCAGCTCACCATTGTCCGGGAACGCAGATACGCAGTATTTT

J: TRBJ2-7
size: .
D: .
V: TRBV28
CDR3: CASSPTGNRSYEQYF
DNA: TGTGCCAGCAGCCCCACAGGGAATAGGTCCTACGAGCAGTACTTC

J: TRBJ1-2
size: .
D: .
V: TRBV6-2/TRBV6-3
CDR3: CASSYQGFAYGYTF
DNA: TGTGCCAGCAGCTATCAGGGGTTTGCCTATGGCTACACCTTC

J: TRBJ1-6
size: .
D: .
V: TRBV27
CDR3: CASSLYPPARDFNSPLHF
DNA: TGTGCCAGCAGTTTATATCCCCCCGCCCGGGACTTTAATTCACCCCTCCACTTT

J: TRBJ2-5
size: .
D: TRBD2
V: TRBV9
CDR3: CASSVGGGVFQETQYF
DNA: TGTGCCAGCAGCGTAGGCGGGGGGGTCTTCCAAGAGACCCAGTACTTC

J: TRBJ2-2
size: .
D: TRBD1
V: TRBV6-5
CDR3: CATLGTENTGELFF
DNA: TGTGCCACCCTCGGGACAGAGAACACCGGGGAGCTGTTTTTT

J: TRBJ1-1
size: .
D: .
V: TRBV4-1
CDR3: CASSRPRGTEAFF
DNA: TGCGCCAGCAGCCGCCCAAGAGGAACTGAAGCTTTCTTT

J: TRBJ1-4
size: once
D: TRBD1
V: TRBV5-6
CDR3: CASRGQLNEKLFF
DNA: TGTGCCAGCCGGGGACAGTTGAATGAAAAACTGTTTTTT

J: TRBJ2-5
size: .
D: .
V: TRBV15
CDR3: CATSSPGWYQETQYF
DNA: TGTGCCACCAGCAGCCCCGGGTGGTACCAAGAGACCCAGTACTTC

J: TRBJ2-1
size: .
D: TRBD2
V: TRBV4-1
CDR3: CASSQDQTSGGASYNEQFF
DNA: TGCGCCAGCAGCCAGGACCAGACTAGCGGGGGGGCCTCCTACAATGAGCAGTTCTTC

J: TRBJ2-2
size: .
D: .
V: TRBV27
CDR3: CASSSPMRQVAGTGELFF
DNA: TGTGCCAGCAGTTCCCCAATGCGGCAGGTCGCGGGCACCGGGGAGCTGTTTTTT